This section outlines one T cell receptor beta chain sequence together with its context. Its antigen is still unknown. This sample was taken from a study of PD-1 blockade in mismatch repair-deficient tumors. Study-level points and caveats: After pembrolizumab, tumor-resident clones rose rapidly, then generally contracted before radiologic responses.

The CDR3 spans 16 residues. CDR1 is LGHNA, CDR2 YNFKEQ, per germline. V dropped 4 bases and J dropped 2 bases, with 15 bases sitting between them. The method was immunoSEQ multiplex PCR; TCRdb's version includes in-frame clones alone and lacks a portion of them. The sample contains some 120,000 clones, roughly 80% of which appear only once. The chain uses TRBV4-2 and TRBJ1-5, with a tentative D call TRBD1 (6 bases). The TCR originated in an adult with mismatch repair-deficient cancer. The sample was peripheral blood, taken about 60 weeks after starting pembrolizumab. This chain's CDR3 is CASSRGVGGRNQPQHF. CDR3 sequence (DNA): TGTGCCAGCAGCCGAGGGGTAGGGGGTCGCAATCAGCCCCAGCATTTT.